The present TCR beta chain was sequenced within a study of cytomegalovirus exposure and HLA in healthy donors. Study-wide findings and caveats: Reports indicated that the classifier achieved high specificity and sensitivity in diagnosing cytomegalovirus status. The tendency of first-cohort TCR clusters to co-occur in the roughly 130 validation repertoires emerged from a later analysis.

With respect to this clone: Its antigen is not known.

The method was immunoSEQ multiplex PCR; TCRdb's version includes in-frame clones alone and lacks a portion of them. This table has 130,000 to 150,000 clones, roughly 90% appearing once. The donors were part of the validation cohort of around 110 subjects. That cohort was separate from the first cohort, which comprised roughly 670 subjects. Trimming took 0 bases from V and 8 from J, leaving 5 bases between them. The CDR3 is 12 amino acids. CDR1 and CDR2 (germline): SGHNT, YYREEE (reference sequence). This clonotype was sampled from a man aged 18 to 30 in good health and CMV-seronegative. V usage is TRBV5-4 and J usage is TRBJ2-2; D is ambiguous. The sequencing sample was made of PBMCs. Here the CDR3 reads CASSLGSGELFF. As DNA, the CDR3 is TGTGCCAGCAGCTTGGGGAGTGGGGAGCTGTTTTTT.